Given below is one T cell receptor (beta chain) in context. Its antigen is not identified. These data are taken from a study of neoadjuvant nivolumab and ipilimumab in lung cancer. Study results and caveats: Only two of four nivolumab-treated tumors gained richness and clonality by surgery. Only a small number of samples underwent TCR sequencing. Resected-tumor TCR richness correlated positively with pretherapy blood richness.

The repertoire was sequenced with immunoSEQ multiplex PCR; TCRdb's copy has only in-frame clones and lacks some. The top ten hold roughly 2.1% of the sample, which has about 19,000 clones, 75% to 90% seen once. Germline-derived CDR1 and CDR2 are LGHNA and YNFKEQ. With V trimmed by 2 bases and J by 3 bases, 17 bases remained unmatched. The CDR3 runs 19 residues. The specimen comprised peripheral blood, sampled before neoadjuvant nivolumab, alone or with ipilimumab. The rearrangement uses TRBV4-2 and TRBJ2-3, with TRBD2 matching 7 bases. This TCR was sampled from an adult with non-small cell lung cancer. This CDR3 reads CASSQQRGPRMLMTDTQYF. The CDR3 bases are TGTGCCAGCAGCCAACAGCGGGGCCCTCGTATGCTAATGACAGATACGCAGTATTTT.